This T cell receptor (beta chain) was identified during a study of identical twins. The V gene's germline CDR1 is MGHDK and CDR2 SYGVNS. This CDR3 region has 14 residues. V gave up 4 bases and J gave up 4 bases; unmatched junction bases: 4. Each CDR3 protein is one row after TCRdb ran MiXCR on the 5' RACE reads. Here the sample spans approximately 250,000 distinct CDR3 sequences, 5.5% to 7.5% being singletons. These same data were also listed under a study on T cells expressing NK-cell markers.

Sequenced: CD8+ T cells sorted from blood. The sequence was obtained from a woman aged 18-29 years in good health. V usage is TRBV25-1 and J usage is TRBJ2-3, with 8 bases lining up with TRBD1. The CDR3 reads CASSADRGADTQYF. The CDR3 bases are TGTGCCAGCAGTGCCGACAGGGGTGCAGATACGCAGTATTTT. The variable domain in full, completed from reference TRBV25-1 and TRBJ2-3, reads EADIYQTPRYLVIGTGKKITLECSQTMGHDKMYWYQQDPGMELHLIHYSYGVNSTEKGDLSSESTVSRIRTEHFPLTLESARPSHTSQYLCASSADRGADTQYFGPGTRLTVL.